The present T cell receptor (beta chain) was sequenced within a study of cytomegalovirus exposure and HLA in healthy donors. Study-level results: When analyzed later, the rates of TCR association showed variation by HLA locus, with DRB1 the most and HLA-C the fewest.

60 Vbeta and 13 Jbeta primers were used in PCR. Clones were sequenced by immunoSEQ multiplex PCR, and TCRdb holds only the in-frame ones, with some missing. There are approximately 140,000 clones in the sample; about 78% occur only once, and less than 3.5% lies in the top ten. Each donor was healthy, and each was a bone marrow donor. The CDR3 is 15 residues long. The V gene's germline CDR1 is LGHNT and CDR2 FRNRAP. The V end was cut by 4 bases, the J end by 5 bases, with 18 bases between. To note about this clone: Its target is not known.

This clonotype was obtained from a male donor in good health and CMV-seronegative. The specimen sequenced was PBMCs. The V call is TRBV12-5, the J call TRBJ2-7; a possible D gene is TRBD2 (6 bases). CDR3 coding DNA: TGTGCTAGTGGTTCCCCCGGGGGATGGCGACACGAGCAGTACTTC. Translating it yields CASGSPGGWRHEQYF.